The rows below give T cell receptor beta chains drawn from one sample of a study of cytomegalovirus exposure and HLA in healthy donors. This table comes from immunoSEQ multiplex PCR, and its TCRdb copy is limited to in-frame clones, with some not included. The table has 230,000 or so clones, over 90% seen once; the top ten hold approximately 1.5%. Source material: PBMCs. These TCRs come from a girl aged 2-15 years in good health and CMV-seronegative. The CDR3 runs from the conserved cysteine through the conserved F or W. D genes are given only for firm matches. Clone sizes are given selectively: once, few, many, or a class where the clone is expanded.

.	.	TRBV25-1	TRBJ1-2	TGTGCCAGCAGTGTTCCAGGTGGTAAGGGCTACACCTTC	CASSVPGGKGYTF
few	.	TRBV7-6	TRBJ2-1	TGTGCCAGCAGCCCACAAAGCGGAAACAATGAGCAGTTCTTC	CASSPQSGNNEQFF
.	.	TRBV6-1	TRBJ2-5	TGTGCCAGCAGTGAAGCCGGACAAGGTATTGGGACCCAGTACTTC	CASSEAGQGIGTQYF
.	.	TRBV5-4	TRBJ2-7	TGTGCCAGTACCTCTAAAGGGGGTCCGGGCTACGAGCAGTACTTC	CASTSKGGPGYEQYF
.	TRBD1	TRBV2	TRBJ1-2	TGTGCCAGCAGTGCCCTCACAGGGGGCAGGGGGGCCTATGGCTACACCTTC	CASSALTGGRGAYGYTF
.	TRBD1	TRBV13	TRBJ2-7	TGTGCCAGCAGCTTAGGGGACAGGGCAGGGGAGCAGTACTTC	CASSLGDRAGEQYF
once	.	TRBV5-6	TRBJ1-2	TGTGCCAGCAGCTTGAGGCAGGTCCATGGCTACACCTTC	CASSLRQVHGYTF
few	.	TRBV25-1	TRBJ2-1	TGTGCCAGCAGTGAATTAGGGGGAGGGGTCTACAATGAGCAGTTCTTC	CASSELGGGVYNEQFF
.	.	TRBV7-6	TRBJ2-5	TGTGCCAGCAGCCCCCTAGGCGGGTCGGGCGAGACCCAGTACTTC	CASSPLGGSGETQYF
.	TRBD2	TRBV5-1	TRBJ2-1	TGCGCCAGCTGTTTTAGCGGGGTTCGAGAGAAGCAGTTCTTC	CASCFSGVREKQFF
.	.	TRBV15	TRBJ1-4	TGTGCCACATCACCCTCGGGGGAAAAACTGTTTTTT	CATSPSGEKLFF
.	.	TRBV7-9	TRBJ1-3	TGTGCCAGCAGCTCTGGACATTCCCCGAATGGGAACACCATATATTTT	CASSSGHSPNGNTIYF
once	.	TRBV5-1	TRBJ1-1	TGCGCCAGCAGCTTGGCCTTGGGAGGTTTAGGTTCTGAAGCTTTCTTT	CASSLALGGLGSEAFF
.	.	TRBV4-1	TRBJ2-2	TGCGCCAGCAGCCTCGGACTGGCGGGCGGGGAGCTGTTTTTT	CASSLGLAGGELFF
.	TRBD1	TRBV10-3	TRBJ1-2	TGTGCCATCAGTAGGGGGCCTGACTATGGCTACACCTTC	CAISRGPDYGYTF
.	.	TRBV6-1	TRBJ1-6	TGTGCCAGCAGTGACAGGGTCGGGCATTCACCCCTCCACTTT	CASSDRVGHSPLHF
.	.	TRBV13	TRBJ1-1	TGTGCCAGCAGCCCCCCCAGTAACACTGAAGCTTTCTTT	CASSPPSNTEAFF
.	TRBD1	TRBV9	TRBJ1-2	TGTGCCAGCAGCGTTTACGACAGGGTCGCTACAGGCTACACCTTC	CASSVYDRVATGYTF
.	TRBD2	TRBV7-2	TRBJ2-6	TGTGCCAGCAGTAGGTTACTAGCGGGATCCTCTGGGGCCAACGTCCTGACTTTC	CASSRLLAGSSGANVLTF
.	.	TRBV6-1	TRBJ1-3	TGTGCCAGCAGTTCGGGGTTCTCTGGAAACACCATATATTTT	CASSSGFSGNTIYF
.	TRBD1	TRBV4-1	TRBJ2-1	TGCGCCAGCAGCCAGCTGCTACAGGGGGCCAATGAGCAGTTCTTC	CASSQLLQGANEQFF
.	TRBD2	TRBV28	TRBJ2-2	TGTGCCAGCAGTGTAGCGGGGACGAACACCGGGGAGCTGTTTTTT	CASSVAGTNTGELFF
.	.	TRBV6-5	TRBJ2-3	TGTGCCAGCAGTAAGGTCCCGCAGAAAGGGGGTACGCAGTATTTT	CASSKVPQKGGTQYF
.	.	TRBV4-2	TRBJ2-7	TGTGCCAGCAGCCAAGATCCCGCAGGATCCTACGAGCAGTACTTC	CASSQDPAGSYEQYF
.	.	TRBV30	TRBJ2-7	TGTGCCTGGAGCGACGGGGACTCCTACGAGCAGTACTTC	CAWSDGDSYEQYF
.	.	TRBV15	TRBJ2-6	TGTGCCACCAACTTGATCCGGGGTCTAGAATCGGCCAACGTCCTGACTTTC	CATNLIRGLESANVLTF
.	.	TRBV18	TRBJ1-1	TGTGCCAGCTCACCAAACAGGGAGAACACTGAAGCTTTCTTT	CASSPNRENTEAFF
.	TRBD1	TRBV19	TRBJ1-2	TGTGCCAGTAGCCAGGACAGGGTGGTTGCTGGCTACACCTTC	CASSQDRVVAGYTF
once	TRBD1	TRBV7-8	TRBJ1-5	TGTGCCAGCAGCCGGACAGGGTATCAGCCCCAGCATTTT	CASSRTGYQPQHF
.	TRBD1	TRBV7-7	TRBJ2-5	TGTGCTAGCAGCGCCCAACAGGGGGGAGAGACCCAGTACTTC	CASSAQQGGETQYF
once	TRBD2	TRBV27	TRBJ2-7	TGTGCCAGCAGTTCCGGGGGGGCCTACGAGCAGTACTTC	CASSSGGAYEQYF
.	TRBD1	TRBV19	TRBJ1-6	TGTGCCAGTATCGGGACAGGGAAGGTCAATTCACCCCTCCACTTT	CASIGTGKVNSPLHF
.	.	TRBV9	TRBJ2-7	TGTGCCAGCAGCGTAGGGGATTCGGGGGAGCAGTACTTC	CASSVGDSGEQYF
.	.	TRBV14	TRBJ2-7	TGTGCCAGCAGCCAAGGGACTAACGGGAGCTCCTACGAGCAGTACTTC	CASSQGTNGSSYEQYF
.	.	TRBV18	TRBJ1-6	TGTGCCAGCTCACCACCGGAGCGGCCCAATTCACCCCTCCACTTT	CASSPPERPNSPLHF
once	TRBD1	TRBV28	TRBJ2-2	TGTGCCAGCAGTTTATTCGGGACAGGGGGGACCGGGGAGCTGTTTTTT	CASSLFGTGGTGELFF
.	.	TRBV6-5	TRBJ1-5	TGTGCCAGCAGTACGACCGGGAGTAGCAATCAGCCCCAGCATTTT	CASSTTGSSNQPQHF
.	TRBD2	TRBV7-3	TRBJ2-5	TGTGCCAGCAGCTTAGGGACTAGCGGGGCTTTGGAGACCCAGTACTTC	CASSLGTSGALETQYF
.	.	TRBV27	TRBJ1-2	TGTGCCAGCAGTCCCTTACCGACAGAAAATAACTATGGCTACACCTTC	CASSPLPTENNYGYTF
.	TRBD1	TRBV15	TRBJ1-3	TGTGCCACCAGCAGGACAGGGCGAAACACCATATATTTT	CATSRTGRNTIYF
.	TRBD2	TRBV7-2	TRBJ2-3	TGTGCCAGCAGCTTAAGCGGGAAGGCAGATACGCAGTATTTT	CASSLSGKADTQYF
once	TRBD2	TRBV5-1	TRBJ2-5	TGCGCCAGCAGCTCCGGGACTAGCTTTCCTCTAGAGACCCAGTACTTC	CASSSGTSFPLETQYF
.	TRBD1	TRBV27	TRBJ1-5	TGTGCCAGCAAACTACAGGGGGAAGGCAATCAGCCCCAGCATTTT	CASKLQGEGNQPQHF
.	.	TRBV14	TRBJ2-5	TGTGCCAGCAGCCAAGTGAGGGACATCCAAGAGACCCAGTACTTC	CASSQVRDIQETQYF
.	TRBD1	TRBV7-9	TRBJ2-5	TGTGCCAGCAGCCGGACAGGGGGAGAGACCCAGTACTTC	CASSRTGGETQYF
once	.	TRBV5-1	TRBJ2-7	TGCGCCAGCAGCTTGAACCCTACCTACGAGCAGTACTTC	CASSLNPTYEQYF
.	.	TRBV25-1	TRBJ1-1	TGTGCCAGCAGTCACCCAGGGAACACTGAAGCTTTCTTT	CASSHPGNTEAFF
.	TRBD1	TRBV6-5	TRBJ2-1	TGTGCCAGCAGCCAGGGGGTTTACAATGAGCAGTTCTTC	CASSQGVYNEQFF